These 24 T cell receptor beta chains share one sample of origin, sequenced in a study of neurological immune-mediated disorders. TCRdb analysed the 5' RACE reads with MiXCR anew, one entry per CDR3 protein. The sample holds approximately 65,000 distinct CDR3 sequences, approximately 5.3% seen once. Sequencing was done on a sample of PBMCs. The receptors were sampled from a human donor with multiple sclerosis. The donor label of this sample is uncertain.

This clonotype has a count of ten or more. The chain joins TRBV2 to TRBJ2-7, with TRBD1 identical over 8 bases. V was pared by 1 base and J by 7 bases, with 12 bases of the junction left unmatched. CDR3 length equals 16 residues. CDR1 is SNHLY and CDR2 is FYNNEI in the germline V gene. The DNA of the CDR3 is TGTGCCAGCAGTGAAGGGCAGGGGGCGAATCTTTGGGAGCAGTACTTC. Its translation: CASSEGQGANLWEQYF.

This clonotype has at least ten counts. The chain combines TRBV5-1 with TRBJ2-7; no reliable D call. In germline, CDR1 is SGHRS, CDR2 YFSETQ. The CDR3 is 12 residues long. V gave up 4 bases and J gave up 7 bases, with 12 bases separating them. The CDR3 is CASSLWGEEQYF. The CDR3 coding sequence is TGCGCCAGCAGCCTGTGGGGTGAAGAGCAGTACTTC.

The sample holds many counts of this clonotype. V gene TRBV15 combines with J gene TRBJ1-1, with TRBD1 as a possible D gene (5 bases). This CDR3 comprises 13 residues. V dropped 11 bases and J dropped 0 bases, with 13 bases sitting between them. In germline, CDR1 is LNHNV, CDR2 YYDKDF (reference sequence). DNA of the CDR3: TGTGCCTCGACTTGGGGGATGAACACTGAAGCTTTCTTT. It codes for CASTWGMNTEAFF.

V is TRBV7-9 and J is TRBJ2-1; D might be TRBD1 (6 bases). Per the germline V gene, CDR1 is SEHNR and CDR2 is FQNEAQ (reference sequence). V lost 4 bases, J lost 0 bases, and 13 bases lay in between. The CDR3 length is 16 residues. CDR3 DNA sequence: TGTGCCAGCAGCTCCCCGGTAGGGGGCTCCTACAATGAGCAGTTCTTC. It specifies CASSSPVGGSYNEQFF.

This clonotype was observed at least ten times. The CDR3 nucleotides read TGTGCCAGTAGTATGGTGGCGAACACCGGGGAGCTGTTTTTT. It translates to CASSMVANTGELFF. The rearrangement links TRBV19 to TRBJ2-2; D gene unclear. Germline V gene sequence: CDR1 LNHDA, CDR2 SQIVND (reference sequence). CDR3 size: 14 residues. Deletions cut 3 bases from V and 0 bases from J, with 5 bases between.

This clonotype was seen repeatedly, ten times or more. This rearrangement joins TRBV6-2 or TRBV6-3 to TRBJ1-6; no definite D call. CDR3 size: 12 residues. Germline CDR1 MNHEY, CDR2 SVGEGT. V dropped 0 bases and J dropped 14 bases, with 8 bases sitting between them. The CDR3 sequence is CASSYSMGALHF. The CDR3 nucleotides read TGTGCCAGCAGTTACTCGATGGGAGCCCTCCACTTT.

This clonotype was seen repeatedly, ten times or more. The V call is TRBV5-1, the J call TRBJ2-3; the D gene is possibly TRBD2 (7 bases). CDR1 and CDR2 (germline): SGHRS, YFSETQ. The CDR3 totals 15 residues. Trimming pared 3 bases from V and 2 bases from J, leaving 13 bases between. DNA for the CDR3: TGCGCCAGCAGCTCCGCGGGGGCCTACACAGATACGCAGTATTTT. It codes for CASSSAGAYTDTQYF.

This clonotype has a count of ten or more. DNA of the CDR3: TGCAGTATCAAGTCCGGGACAGGGCTGGATGAGCAGTTCTTC. It specifies CSIKSGTGLDEQFF. The gene calls are TRBV20-1 and TRBJ2-1, with 9 bases aligning to TRBD1. V lost 8 bases, J lost 8 bases, and 13 bases stayed unmatched. This CDR3 comprises 14 residues. In germline, CDR1 is DFQATT, CDR2 SNEGSKA (reference sequence).

This clonotype has at least ten counts. J is TRBJ1-5 and V is TRBV5-5; weak D call: TRBD1 (6 bases). CDR1 is SGHKS and CDR2 is YYEKEE in the germline V gene (reference sequence). Trimming left V 4 bases short and J 5 bases short, with 16 bases between. This CDR3 has 15 amino acids. The CDR3 spells CASSRMTGDYQPQHF. The CDR3 DNA is TGTGCCAGCAGCCGGATGACAGGAGATTATCAGCCCCAGCATTTT. Combining the CDR3 with reference TRBV5-5 and TRBJ1-5 gives the whole variable domain DAGVTQSPTHLIKTRGQQVTLRCSPISGHKSVSWYQQVLGQGPQFIFQYYEKEERGRGNFPDRFSARQFPNYSSELNVNALLLGDSALYLCASSRMTGDYQPQHFGDGTRLSIL.

The chain links TRBV10-3 to TRBJ2-7; 10 nucleotides agree with TRBD1. The germline V gene has CDR1 ENHRY and CDR2 SYGVKD. The CDR3 is 14 amino acids. Trimming removed 9 bases from V and 2 bases from J; junction bases left unmatched: 7. The CDR3 DNA follows: TGTGCCATTTCCGGGACAGGGGATCCCTACGAGCAGTACTTC. This gives the protein CAISGTGDPYEQYF.

This clonotype was found many times. The chain joins TRBV5-1 to TRBJ1-2, with a tentative D call TRBD1 (6 bases). Germline V CDR1 and CDR2: SGHRS, YFSETQ. The V and J ends lost 4 bases and 7 bases respectively, with 17 bases between them. CDR3 length: 14 residues. The DNA for the CDR3 is TGCGCCAGCAGCCTGGCTACGGGGGGGCCTGGCTACACCTTC. Protein sequence: CASSLATGGPGYTF.

This clonotype appeared many times. The chain combines TRBV5-5 with TRBJ1-1; D may be TRBD1 (5 bases). Trimming shortened V by 1 base and J by 7 bases, and 11 bases separated the two germline ends. Germline V gene sequence: CDR1 SGHKS, CDR2 YYEKEE (reference sequence). This CDR3 is 13 amino acids long. The CDR3: CASSLSGLNEAFF. CDR3 bases: TGTGCCAGCAGCTTGTCAGGGCTTAATGAAGCTTTCTTT.

This clonotype was counted ten times or more. This chain connects TRBV20-1 to TRBJ1-2, with D perhaps TRBD1 (6 bases). In germline, CDR1 is DFQATT, CDR2 SNEGSKA (reference sequence). The CDR3 totals 12 residues. This CDR3 is CSVLRGQDGYTF. The CDR3 DNA sequence: TGCAGCGTGCTCCGGGGGCAGGATGGCTACACCTTC.

This clonotype was counted many times. The V call is TRBV20-1, the J call TRBJ1-2; D gene ambiguous. Trimming took off 4 bases at V and 5 bases at J, with 11 bases between the two ends. CDR1 and CDR2 (germline): DFQATT, SNEGSKA (reference sequence). The CDR3 covers 12 residues. CDR3 nucleotides: TGCAGTGCTACGTTAGCTAGTTATGGCTACACCTTC. It yields the protein CSATLASYGYTF.

This clonotype was counted ten times or more. The genes are TRBV5-1 and TRBJ2-1; 9 bases agree with TRBD2. The CDR3 is made up of 14 amino acids. V trimming: 0 bases; J trimming: 9 bases; junction bases outside the gene matches: 4. Germline V CDR1 and CDR2: SGHRS, YFSETQ. CDR3: CASSLGSGGIEQFF. CDR3 DNA sequence: TGCGCCAGCAGCTTGGGCAGCGGGGGGATTGAGCAGTTCTTC.

This clonotype was observed at least ten times. The germline gene is not matched at one end of the junction; a read error may be the cause. The rearrangement links TRBV12-5 to TRBJ2-3; D might be TRBD1 (5 bases). The CDR3 is 14 residues long. Germline V gene data show CDR1 as LGHNT and CDR2 as FRNRAP. The CDR3, as DNA: TGTGCTAGTGGTTTGTCTTGGGCCCTTTGGGGCAGGGATTTT. Translated, it gives CASGLSWALWGRDF.

In its sample, this clonotype was seen many times. J is TRBJ2-6 and V is TRBV9; 9 bases are shared with TRBD1. CDR1 is SGDLS and CDR2 is YYNGEE in the germline V gene. The V gene end was trimmed by 4 bases and the J gene end by 0 bases; junction bases not matched to a gene: 5. This CDR3 comprises 17 residues. This chain's CDR3 is CASSPGQGRSGANVLTF. The CDR3 DNA is TGTGCCAGCAGCCCAGGACAGGGGCGCTCTGGGGCCAACGTCCTGACTTTC.

This clonotype came up many times. This chain connects TRBV20-1 to TRBJ2-7; 9 nucleotides match TRBD2. CDR1 and CDR2 (germline): DFQATT, SNEGSKA (reference sequence). The CDR3 contains 14 residues. J was trimmed by 2 bases and V by 3 bases; bases with no gene match: 5. CDR3 coding DNA: TGCAGTGCTAGGCAGGCGGGGGGGACCTACGAGCAGTACTTC. As protein: CSARQAGGTYEQYF.

This clonotype appeared many times. The chain links TRBV9 to TRBJ2-5; TRBD2 matches 13 bases. CDR1 SGDLS and CDR2 YYNGEE come from the germline V gene. This CDR3 spans 14 amino acids. V lost 2 bases, J lost 5 bases, and 0 bases stayed unmatched. The CDR3 DNA reads as TGTGCCAGCAGCGTGGGACTAGCGGGGGAGACCCAGTACTTC. Translated: CASSVGLAGETQYF.

Many counts were recorded for this clonotype. The V and J genes are TRBV5-1 and TRBJ2-7; D perhaps matches TRBD1 (6 bases). This CDR3 contains 13 residues. Trimming stripped 0 bases from V and 6 bases from J, with 10 bases between. CDR1 SGHRS and CDR2 YFSETQ come from the germline V gene. The CDR3 DNA is TGCGCCAGCAGCTTGGAGTCCAGGGGCGAGCAGTACTTC. Translating gives CASSLESRGEQYF.

The table lists this clonotype with a few counts. This sequence joins TRBV7-8 and TRBJ2-7, with 10 bases matching TRBD1. Looked up from germline, CDR1 is SGHVS and CDR2 is FQNEAQ. The V segment lost 3 bases and the J segment 6 bases; nucleotides outside the gene matches: 2. The CDR3 is 13 residues long. CDR3 loop: CASSLGQGTEQYF. Here the CDR3 DNA reads TGTGCCAGCAGCTTGGGACAGGGGACCGAGCAGTACTTC.

This clonotype was observed many times. This chain joins TRBV4-1 and TRBJ1-6; TRBD1 might be the D (5 bases). CDR3 size: 17 residues. The V end lost 0 bases, the J end lost 4 bases, and 13 bases lay between the germline ends. Germline V lookup: CDR1 MGHRA, CDR2 YSYEKL. CDR3 DNA sequence: TGCGCCAGCAGCCAAGATGGGGCAGCCCGTTATAATTCACCCCTCCACTTT. Translated, it gives CASSQDGAARYNSPLHF.

This clonotype was counted many times. The chain is built from TRBV5-1 and TRBJ2-3, with D tentatively TRBD2 (5 bases). The CDR3 extends over 16 amino acids. V gave up 1 base and J gave up 2 bases, with 14 bases separating them. The germline CDR1 and CDR2 sequences are SGHRS and YFSETQ. The CDR3 DNA is TGCGCCAGCAGCTTGTTGAGGGATGGGCCCACAGATACGCAGTATTTT. Its translation is CASSLLRDGPTDTQYF. Variable domain in full (rest from reference TRBV5-1 and TRBJ2-3): KAGVTQTPRYLIKTRGQQVTLSCSPISGHRSVSWYQQTPGQGLQFLFEYFSETQRNKGNFPGRFSGRQFSNSRSEMNVSTLELGDSALYLCASSLLRDGPTDTQYFGPGTRLTVL.

This chain uses TRBV12-3 or TRBV12-4 with TRBJ2-1, with a tentative D call TRBD2 (8 bases). The CDR3 contains 17 residues. V lost 5 bases, J lost 8 bases, and 25 bases lay in between. CDR3 nucleotides: TGTGCCAGCAGTCTTAGCGGGGAGACAGGGAACTTGGATGAGCAGTTCTTC. Its translation: CASSLSGETGNLDEQFF.